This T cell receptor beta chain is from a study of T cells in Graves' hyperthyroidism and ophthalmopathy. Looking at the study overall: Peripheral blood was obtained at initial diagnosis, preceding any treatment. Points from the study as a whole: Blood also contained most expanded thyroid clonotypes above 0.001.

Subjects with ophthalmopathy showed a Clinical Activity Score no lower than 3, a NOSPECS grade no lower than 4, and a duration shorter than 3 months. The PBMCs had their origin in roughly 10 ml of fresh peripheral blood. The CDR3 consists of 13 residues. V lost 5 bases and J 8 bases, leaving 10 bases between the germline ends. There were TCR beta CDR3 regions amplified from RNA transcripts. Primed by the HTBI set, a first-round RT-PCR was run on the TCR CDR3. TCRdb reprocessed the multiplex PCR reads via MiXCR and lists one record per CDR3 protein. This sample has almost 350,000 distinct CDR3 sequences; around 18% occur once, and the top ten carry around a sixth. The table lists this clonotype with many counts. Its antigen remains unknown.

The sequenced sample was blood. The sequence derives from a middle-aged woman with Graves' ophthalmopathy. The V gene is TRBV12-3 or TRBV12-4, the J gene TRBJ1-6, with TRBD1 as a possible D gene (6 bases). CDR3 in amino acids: CASSMDSYSPLHF. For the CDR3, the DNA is TGTGCCAGCAGTATGGACAGCTATTCACCCCTCCACTTT.